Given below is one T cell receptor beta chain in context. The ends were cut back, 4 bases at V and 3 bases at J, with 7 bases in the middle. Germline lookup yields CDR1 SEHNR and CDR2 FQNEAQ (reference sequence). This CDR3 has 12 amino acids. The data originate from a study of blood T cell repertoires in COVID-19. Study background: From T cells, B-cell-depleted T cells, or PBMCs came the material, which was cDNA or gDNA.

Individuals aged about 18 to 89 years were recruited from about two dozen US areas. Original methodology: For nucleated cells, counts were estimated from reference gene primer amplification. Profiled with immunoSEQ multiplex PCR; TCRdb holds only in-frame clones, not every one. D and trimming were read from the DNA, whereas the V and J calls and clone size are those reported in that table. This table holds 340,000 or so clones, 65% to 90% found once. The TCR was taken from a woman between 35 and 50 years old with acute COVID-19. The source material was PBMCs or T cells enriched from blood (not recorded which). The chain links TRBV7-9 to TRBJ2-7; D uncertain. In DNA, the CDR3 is TGTGCCAGCAGCTCAAAAAACTACGAGCAGTACTTC. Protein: CASSSKNYEQYF.